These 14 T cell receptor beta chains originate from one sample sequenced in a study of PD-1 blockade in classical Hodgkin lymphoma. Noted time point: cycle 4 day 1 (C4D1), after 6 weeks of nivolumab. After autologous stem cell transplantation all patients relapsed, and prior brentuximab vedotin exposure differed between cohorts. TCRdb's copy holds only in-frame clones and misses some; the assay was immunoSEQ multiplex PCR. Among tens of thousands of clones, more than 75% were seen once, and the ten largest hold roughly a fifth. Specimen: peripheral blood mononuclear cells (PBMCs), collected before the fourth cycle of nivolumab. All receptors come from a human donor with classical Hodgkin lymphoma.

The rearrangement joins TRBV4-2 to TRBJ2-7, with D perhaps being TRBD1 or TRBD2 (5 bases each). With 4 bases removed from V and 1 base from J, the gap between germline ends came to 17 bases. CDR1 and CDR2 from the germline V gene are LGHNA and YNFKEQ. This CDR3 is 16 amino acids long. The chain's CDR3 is CASSPRVGTNSYEQYF. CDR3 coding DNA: TGTGCCAGCAGCCCGCGGGTCGGGACGAATTCCTACGAGCAGTACTTC.

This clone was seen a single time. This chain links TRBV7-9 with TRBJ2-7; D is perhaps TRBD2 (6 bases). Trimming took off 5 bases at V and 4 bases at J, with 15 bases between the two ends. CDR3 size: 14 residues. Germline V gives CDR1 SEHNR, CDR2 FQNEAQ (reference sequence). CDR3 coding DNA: TGTGCCAGCAGCCCGGGACTCCCCCGATACGAGCAGTACTTC. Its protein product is CASSPGLPRYEQYF.

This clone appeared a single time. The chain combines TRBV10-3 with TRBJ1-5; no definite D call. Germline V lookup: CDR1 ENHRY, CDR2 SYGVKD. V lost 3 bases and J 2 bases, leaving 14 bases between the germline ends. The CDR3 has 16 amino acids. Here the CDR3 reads CAISDSRERGNQPQHF. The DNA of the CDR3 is TGTGCCATCAGTGATAGTAGGGAACGGGGCAATCAGCCCCAGCATTTT.

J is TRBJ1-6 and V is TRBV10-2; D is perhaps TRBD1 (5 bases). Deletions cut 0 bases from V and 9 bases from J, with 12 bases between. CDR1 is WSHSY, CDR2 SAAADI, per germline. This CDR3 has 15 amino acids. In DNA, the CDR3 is TGCGCCAGCAGTGAGTCCGGGGCAGGGAGTTCACCCCTCCACTTT. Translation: CASSESGAGSSPLHF.

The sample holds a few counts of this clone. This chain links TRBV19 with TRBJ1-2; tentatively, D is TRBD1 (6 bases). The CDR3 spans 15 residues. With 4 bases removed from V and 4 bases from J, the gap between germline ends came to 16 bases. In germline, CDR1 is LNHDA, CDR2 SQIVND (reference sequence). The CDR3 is CASSNRDTRSYGYTF. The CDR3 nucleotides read TGTGCCAGTAGTAACCGGGACACTAGAAGCTATGGCTACACCTTC.

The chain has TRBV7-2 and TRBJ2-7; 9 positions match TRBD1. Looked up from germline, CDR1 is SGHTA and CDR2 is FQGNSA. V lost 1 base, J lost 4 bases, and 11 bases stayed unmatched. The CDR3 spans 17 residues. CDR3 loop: CASSLVSPGTGSYEQYF. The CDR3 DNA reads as TGTGCCAGCAGCTTAGTTTCGCCGGGGACAGGGAGTTACGAGCAGTACTTC.

The CDR3 bases are TGTGCCAGCATGGACAGGGGGTGGACAGATACGCAGTATTTT. Translation gives CASMDRGWTDTQYF. The chain combines TRBV28 with TRBJ2-3, with TRBD1 matching over 10 bases. This CDR3 has 14 residues. V lost 7 bases and J lost 3; bases outside the gene matches: 4. Germline V lookup: CDR1 MDHEN, CDR2 SYDVKM.

CDR3 in amino acids: CALLSGSSPRNEQFF. CDR3 DNA sequence: TGTGCCTTGCTTAGCGGGAGCAGCCCTCGGAATGAGCAGTTCTTC. The V call is TRBV7-2, the J call TRBJ2-1, with 9 bases that match TRBD2. V shed 11 bases and J 7 bases; nucleotides not matched to a gene: 15. The CDR3 contains 15 residues. CDR1 SGHTA and CDR2 FQGNSA come from the germline V gene.

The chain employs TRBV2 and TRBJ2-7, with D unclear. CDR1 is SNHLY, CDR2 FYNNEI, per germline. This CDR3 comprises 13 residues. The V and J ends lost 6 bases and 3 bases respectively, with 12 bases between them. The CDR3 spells CASSESDFYEQYF. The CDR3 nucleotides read TGTGCCAGCAGCGAGAGCGACTTCTACGAGCAGTACTTC.

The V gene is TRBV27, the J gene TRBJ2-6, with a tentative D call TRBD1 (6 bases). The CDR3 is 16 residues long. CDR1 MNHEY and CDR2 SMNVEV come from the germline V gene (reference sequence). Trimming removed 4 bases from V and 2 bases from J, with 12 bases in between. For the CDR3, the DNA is TGTGCCAGCAGTTCATCAGGGGTTCCTGGGGCCAACGTCCTGACTTTC. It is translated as CASSSSGVPGANVLTF.

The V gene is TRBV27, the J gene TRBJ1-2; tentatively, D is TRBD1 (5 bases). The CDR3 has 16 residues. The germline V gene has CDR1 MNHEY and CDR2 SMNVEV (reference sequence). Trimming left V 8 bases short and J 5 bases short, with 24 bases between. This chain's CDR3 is CASGQTVSRPLYGYTF. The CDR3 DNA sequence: TGTGCCAGCGGTCAGACAGTTTCTCGCCCCCTTTATGGCTACACCTTC.

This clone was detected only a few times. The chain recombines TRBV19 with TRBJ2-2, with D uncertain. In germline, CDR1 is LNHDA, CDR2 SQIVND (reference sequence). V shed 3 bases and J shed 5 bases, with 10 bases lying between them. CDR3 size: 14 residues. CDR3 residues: CASSIVTLTGELFF. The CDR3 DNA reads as TGTGCCAGTAGTATTGTAACCTTAACCGGGGAGCTGTTTTTT. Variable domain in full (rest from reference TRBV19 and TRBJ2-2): DGGITQSPKYLFRKEGQNVTLSCEQNLNHDAMYWYRQDPGQGLRLIYYSQIVNDFQKGDIAEGYSVSREKKESFPLTVTSAQKNPTAFYLCASSIVTLTGELFFGEGSRLTVL.

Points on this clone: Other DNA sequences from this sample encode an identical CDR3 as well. The CDR3: CASSIPGQGARQPQHF. CDR3 bases: TGTGCCAGTAGTATACCGGGACAGGGGGCTCGTCAGCCCCAGCATTTT. The V and J genes are TRBV19 and TRBJ1-5; 12 positions match TRBD1. The CDR3 length is 16 residues. Losses at the gene ends were 2 bases for V and 6 bases for J; bases not matched to a gene: 5. Germline V lookup: CDR1 LNHDA, CDR2 SQIVND (reference sequence).

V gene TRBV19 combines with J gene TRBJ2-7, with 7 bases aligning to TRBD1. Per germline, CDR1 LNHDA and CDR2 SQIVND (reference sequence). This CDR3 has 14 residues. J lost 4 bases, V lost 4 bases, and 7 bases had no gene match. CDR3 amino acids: CASSRGGRGYEQYF. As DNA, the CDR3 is TGTGCCAGTAGTAGAGGCGGCAGGGGGTACGAGCAGTACTTC.